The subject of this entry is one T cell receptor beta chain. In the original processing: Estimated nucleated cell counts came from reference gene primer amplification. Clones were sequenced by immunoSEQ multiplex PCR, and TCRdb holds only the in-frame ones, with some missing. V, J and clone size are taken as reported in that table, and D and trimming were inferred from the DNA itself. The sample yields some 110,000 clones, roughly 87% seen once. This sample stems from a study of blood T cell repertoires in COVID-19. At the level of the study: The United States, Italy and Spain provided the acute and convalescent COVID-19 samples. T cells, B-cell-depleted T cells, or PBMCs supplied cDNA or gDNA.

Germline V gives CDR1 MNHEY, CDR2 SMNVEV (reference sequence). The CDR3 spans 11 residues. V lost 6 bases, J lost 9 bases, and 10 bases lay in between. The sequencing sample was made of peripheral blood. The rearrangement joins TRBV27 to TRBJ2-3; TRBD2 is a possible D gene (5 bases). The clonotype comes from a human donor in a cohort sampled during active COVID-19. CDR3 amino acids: CASSGLGTQYF. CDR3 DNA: TGTGCCAGCAGCGGACTGGGGACGCAGTATTTT.